Below are 12 T cell receptor beta chains sequenced from a single sample in a study of T cells in Graves' hyperthyroidism and ophthalmopathy. Amplification targeted TCR beta CDR3 regions from RNA transcripts. The study used the HTBI primer set for a first-round RT-PCR of the TCR CDR3. TCRdb re-derived calls from the multiplex PCR reads in MiXCR, one entry per CDR3 protein. Of roughly 710,000 distinct CDR3 sequences in the sample, about a third were seen once. The sequencing sample was made of blood. Every receptor here comes from a woman aged 40 to 49 with Graves' hyperthyroidism.

In its sample, this clonotype was seen many times. This chain joins TRBV7-6 and TRBJ1-4; D unclear. Looked up from germline, CDR1 is SGHVS and CDR2 is FNYEAQ. Trimming took 0 bases from V and 3 from J, leaving 2 bases between them. There are 13 residues in the CDR3. The CDR3 DNA is TGTGCCAGCAGCTTAGCTCCTAATGAAAAACTGTTTTTT. Encoded protein: CASSLAPNEKLFF.

The chain joins TRBV4-1 to TRBJ2-7; TRBD2 aligns across 7 bases. Germline-derived CDR1 and CDR2 are MGHRA and YSYEKL. The CDR3 extends over 15 amino acids. The junction had 8 bases not matched to a gene; V was cut back by 3 bases and J by 3 bases. The CDR3 DNA reads as TGCGCCAGCAGCCACCGACTAGCAGTAATCTACGAGCAGTACTTC. Amino acids: CASSHRLAVIYEQYF.

The J gene is TRBJ2-5, the V gene TRBV2; a possible D gene is TRBD1 (5 bases). The CDR3 contains 13 residues. CDR1 is SNHLY and CDR2 is FYNNEI in the germline V gene. V was clipped by 8 bases and J by 9 bases, with 19 bases between them. In DNA form, the CDR3 reads TGTGCCAGCTCACCCGCAGGGTCCGAGGCCCAGTACTTC. It yields the protein CASSPAGSEAQYF. The full variable domain, its missing parts supplied by reference TRBV2 and TRBJ2-5, is EPEVTQTPSHQVTQMGQEVILRCVPISNHLYFYWYRQILGQKVEFLVSFYNNEISEKSEIFDDQFSVERPDGSNFTLKIRSTKLEDSAMYFCASSPAGSEAQYFGPGTRLLVL.

The chain combines TRBV4-3 with TRBJ1-5; 7 positions match TRBD1. The CDR3 covers 15 residues. The trim removed 4 bases at V and 9 bases at J, leaving 12 bases unmatched. Germline V gene lookup returns CDR1 LGHNA and CDR2 YSLEER. CDR3 loop: CASSPRAGGEVPQHF. CDR3 DNA sequence: TGCGCCAGCAGCCCCAGGGCAGGGGGAGAAGTGCCCCAGCATTTT.

The CDR3 reads CAISESGKTQYF. As DNA, the CDR3 is TGTGCCATCAGTGAGTCGGGCAAGACCCAGTACTTC. The rearrangement links TRBV10-3 to TRBJ2-5; D uncertain. Trimming removed 0 bases at V and 6 bases at J, with 5 bases between. Germline CDR1 and CDR2: ENHRY and SYGVKD. There are 12 residues in the CDR3.

This clonotype was counted only a few times. This chain joins TRBV20-1 and TRBJ2-7; 9 positions agree with TRBD2. V was clipped by 3 bases and J by 3 bases; unmatched bases: 12. The CDR3 totals 16 residues. CDR1 and CDR2 from the germline V gene are DFQATT and SNEGSKA (reference sequence). In DNA, the CDR3 is TGCAGTGCTAGGGGGGAGCGGGGGGCCACAATCTACGAGCAGTACTTC. Translation: CSARGERGATIYEQYF.

This clonotype was detected a few times. The rearrangement uses TRBV19 and TRBJ1-5, with 7 nucleotides matching TRBD1. Unmatched junction bases numbered 4, after V lost 5 bases and J lost 0 bases. The germline V gene encodes CDR1 LNHDA and CDR2 SQIVND (reference sequence). The CDR3 is 15 residues long. The CDR3 nucleotides are TGTGCCAGTAGTGGCGACAGGGATAGCAATCAGCCCCAGCATTTT. Protein: CASSGDRDSNQPQHF.

On this clonotype: This CDR3 is missing its conserved last phenylalanine or tryptophan, likely due to a read error. J is TRBJ1-1 and V is TRBV29-1; D uncertain. Trimming took off 4 bases at V and 7 bases at J, with 16 bases between the two ends. There are 13 residues in the CDR3. Germline V gene lookup returns CDR1 SQVTM and CDR2 ANQGSEA. The CDR3 nucleotides are TGCAGCGTTGGTAGCGGGATCCACAGTGAAGCTTTCCTT. Protein sequence: CSVGSGIHSEAFL.

This clonotype has a count of ten or more. V usage is TRBV6-1 and J usage is TRBJ1-5; D remains ambiguous. This CDR3 contains 13 residues. Trimming pared 2 bases from V and 6 bases from J, leaving 8 bases between. Germline CDR1 is MNHNS and CDR2 is SASEGT. The CDR3 sequence: CASSENRVQPQHF. CDR3 nucleotides: TGTGCCAGCAGTGAAAATCGGGTTCAGCCCCAGCATTTT.

There are many counts of this clonotype. The J gene is TRBJ2-5, the V gene TRBV7-9, with D possibly matching TRBD2 (5 bases). Between the trimmed V and J ends, which lost 4 bases and 5 bases, there was a span of 11 bases. CDR1 and CDR2 from the germline V gene are SEHNR and FQNEAQ (reference sequence). The CDR3 is 13 residues long. The CDR3: CASSSQPGETQYF. The CDR3 DNA sequence: TGTGCCAGCAGCTCTCAGCCGGGGGAGACCCAGTACTTC.

This clonotype has a count of ten or more. The chain links TRBV29-1 to TRBJ1-4, with D possibly being TRBD1 (5 bases). CDR3 length: 12 residues. V dropped 3 bases and J dropped 6 bases, with 8 bases sitting between them. Germline V gives CDR1 SQVTM, CDR2 ANQGSEA. The CDR3 spells CSVETAHEKLFF. CDR3 nucleotide sequence: TGCAGCGTTGAGACAGCTCATGAAAAACTGTTTTTT.

The V call is TRBV7-2, the J call TRBJ2-7; 10 positions agree with TRBD2. The J call may be faulty, since TRBJ2-1 better matches the DNA end. The CDR3 spans 16 residues. Germline V gene data show CDR1 as SGHTA and CDR2 as FQGNSA. DNA of the CDR3: TGTGCCAGCAGCTTACTAGCGGGGGAAGTCTACAATGAGCAGTTCTTC. Translating gives CASSLLAGEVYNEQFF.